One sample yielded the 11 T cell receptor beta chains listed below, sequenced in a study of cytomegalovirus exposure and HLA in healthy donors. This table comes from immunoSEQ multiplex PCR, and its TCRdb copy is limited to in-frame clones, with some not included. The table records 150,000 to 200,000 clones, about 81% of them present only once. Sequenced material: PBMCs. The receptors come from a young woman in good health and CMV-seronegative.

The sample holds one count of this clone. In nucleotides, the CDR3 is TGTGCCAGCAGTTTTCCCACGGGACAGAATTTTTACTATGGCTACACCTTC. It codes for CASSFPTGQNFYYGYTF. This rearrangement joins TRBV28 to TRBJ1-2; TRBD1 matches 7 bases. CDR1 MDHEN and CDR2 SYDVKM come from the germline V gene. The CDR3 length is 17 residues. V gave up 3 bases and J gave up 3 bases; unmatched junction bases: 13.

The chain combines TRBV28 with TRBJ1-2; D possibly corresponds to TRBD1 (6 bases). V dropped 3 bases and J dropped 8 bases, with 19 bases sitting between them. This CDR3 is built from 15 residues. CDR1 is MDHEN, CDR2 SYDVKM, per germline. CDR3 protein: CASSFSTGSRLGYTF. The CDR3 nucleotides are TGTGCCAGCAGTTTCTCCACAGGGTCTCGGCTCGGCTACACCTTC.

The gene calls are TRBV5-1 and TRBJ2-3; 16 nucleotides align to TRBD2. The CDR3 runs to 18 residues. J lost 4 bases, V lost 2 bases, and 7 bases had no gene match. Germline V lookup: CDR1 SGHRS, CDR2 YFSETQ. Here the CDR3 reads CASSFTGLAGGLSDTQYF. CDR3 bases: TGCGCCAGCAGCTTCACGGGACTAGCGGGGGGGCTTTCAGATACGCAGTATTTT.

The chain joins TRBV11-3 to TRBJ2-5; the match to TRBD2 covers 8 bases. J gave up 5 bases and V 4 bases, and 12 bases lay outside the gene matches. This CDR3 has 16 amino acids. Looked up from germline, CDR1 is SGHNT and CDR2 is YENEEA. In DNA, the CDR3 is TGTGCCAGCAGCTCGGGGGGAGCGGGAGTAGATGAGACCCAGTACTTC. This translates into CASSSGGAGVDETQYF.

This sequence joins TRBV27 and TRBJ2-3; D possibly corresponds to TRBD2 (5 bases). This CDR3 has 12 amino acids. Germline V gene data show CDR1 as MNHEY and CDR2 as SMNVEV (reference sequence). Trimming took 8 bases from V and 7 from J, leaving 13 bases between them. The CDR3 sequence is CASGSIGHTQYF. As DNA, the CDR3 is TGTGCCAGCGGGAGTATCGGGCATACGCAGTATTTT.

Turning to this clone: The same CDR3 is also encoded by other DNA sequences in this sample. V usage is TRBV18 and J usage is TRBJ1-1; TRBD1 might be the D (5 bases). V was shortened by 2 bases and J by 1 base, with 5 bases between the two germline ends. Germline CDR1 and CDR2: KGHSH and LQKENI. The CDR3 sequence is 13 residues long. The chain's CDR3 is CASSPTGNTEAFF. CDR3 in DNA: TGTGCCAGCTCACCAACAGGGAACACTGAAGCTTTCTTT.

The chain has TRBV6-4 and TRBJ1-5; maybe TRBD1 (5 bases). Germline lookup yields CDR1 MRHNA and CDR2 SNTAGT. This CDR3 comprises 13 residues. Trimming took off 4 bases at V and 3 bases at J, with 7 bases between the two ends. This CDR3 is CASSAGINQPQHF. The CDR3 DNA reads TGTGCCAGCAGTGCAGGGATCAATCAGCCCCAGCATTTT.

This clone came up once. CDR3 residues: CSVGQGTSGANVLTF. DNA for the CDR3: TGCAGCGTTGGACAGGGGACCTCTGGGGCCAACGTCCTGACTTTC. This rearrangement joins TRBV29-1 to TRBJ2-6; 8 positions match TRBD1. CDR1 and CDR2 (germline): SQVTM, ANQGSEA. The CDR3 runs to 15 residues. The V and J ends lost 4 bases and 0 bases, in that order; junction bases with no gene match: 2.

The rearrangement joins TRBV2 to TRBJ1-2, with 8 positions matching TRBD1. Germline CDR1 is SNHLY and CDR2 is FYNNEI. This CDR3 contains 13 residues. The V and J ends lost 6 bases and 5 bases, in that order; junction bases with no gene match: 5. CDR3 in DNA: TGTGCCAGCAGGTCCCAGGGGGCATATGGCTACACCTTC. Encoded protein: CASRSQGAYGYTF.

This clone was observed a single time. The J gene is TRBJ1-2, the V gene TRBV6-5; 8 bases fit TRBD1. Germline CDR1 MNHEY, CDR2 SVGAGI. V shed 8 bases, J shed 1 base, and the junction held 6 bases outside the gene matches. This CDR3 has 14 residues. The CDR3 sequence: CASRNRGGNYGYTF. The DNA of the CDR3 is TGTGCCAGCCGAAACAGGGGGGGTAACTATGGCTACACCTTC.

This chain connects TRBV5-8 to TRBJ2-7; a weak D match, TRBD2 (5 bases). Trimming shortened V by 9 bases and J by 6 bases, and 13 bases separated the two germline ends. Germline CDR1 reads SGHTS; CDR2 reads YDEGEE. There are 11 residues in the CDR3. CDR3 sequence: CANSEGAEQYF. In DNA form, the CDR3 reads TGTGCCAACTCTGAGGGTGCCGAGCAGTACTTC.